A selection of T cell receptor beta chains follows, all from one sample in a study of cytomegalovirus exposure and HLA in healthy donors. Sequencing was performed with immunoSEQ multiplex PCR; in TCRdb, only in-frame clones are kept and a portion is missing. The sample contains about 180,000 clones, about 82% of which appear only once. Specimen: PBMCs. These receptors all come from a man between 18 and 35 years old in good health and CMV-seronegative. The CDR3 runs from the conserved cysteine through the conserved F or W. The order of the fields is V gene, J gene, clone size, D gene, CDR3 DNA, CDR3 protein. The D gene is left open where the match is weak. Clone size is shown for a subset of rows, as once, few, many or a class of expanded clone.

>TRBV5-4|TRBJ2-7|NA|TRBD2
TGTGCCAGCAGCTTGGGACTAGCGGGCACCTACGAGCAGTACTTC
CASSLGLAGTYEQYF
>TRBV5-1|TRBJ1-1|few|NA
TGCGCCAGCAATCAGGGGTTCCTAAACACTGAAGCTTTCTTT
CASNQGFLNTEAFF
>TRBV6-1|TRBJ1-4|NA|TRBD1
TGTGCCAGCAGTACAGACAGGGGAGGTGAAAAACTGTTTTTT
CASSTDRGGEKLFF
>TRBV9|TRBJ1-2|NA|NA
TGTGCCAGCAGCGTAGCGGTTGGGGCAGCCGGAACTTATGGCTACACCTTC
CASSVAVGAAGTYGYTF
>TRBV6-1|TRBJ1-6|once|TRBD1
TGTGCCAGCAGTGGTCAGGGGGCGCGGGGTTCACCCCTCCACTTT
CASSGQGARGSPLHF
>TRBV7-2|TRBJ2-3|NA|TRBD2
TGTGCCAGCAGCTCCCAGCGGGGAAACACAGATACGCAGTATTTT
CASSSQRGNTDTQYF
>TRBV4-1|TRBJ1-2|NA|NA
TGCGCCAGCAGCCAAGGGCCCGCCAACTATGGCTACACCTTC
CASSQGPANYGYTF
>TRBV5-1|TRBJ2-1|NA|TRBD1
TGCGCCAGCAGCCCCGGGACAGGCTCTTACAATGAGCAGTTCTTC
CASSPGTGSYNEQFF
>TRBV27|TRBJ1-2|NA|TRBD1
TGTGCCAGCTCCTCTGGACAGGGCGACTATGGCTACACCTTC
CASSSGQGDYGYTF
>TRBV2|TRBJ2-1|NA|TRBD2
TGTGCCACCAAATCTAGCGGCCCTTACAATGAGCAGTTCTTC
CATKSSGPYNEQFF
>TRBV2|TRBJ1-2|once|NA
TGTGCCAGCAGTCGGGGGGCGCGTGGCTACACCTTC
CASSRGARGYTF
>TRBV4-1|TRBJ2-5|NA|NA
TGCGCCAGCAGCGCCGCACTAGTGGAGAAGACCCAGTACTTC
CASSAALVEKTQYF
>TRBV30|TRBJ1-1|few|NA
TGTGCCTGGAGTGTACGTCAGGGATTGAACACTGAAGCTTTCTTT
CAWSVRQGLNTEAFF
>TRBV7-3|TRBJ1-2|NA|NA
TGTGCCAGCAGCTCTCCACCGACGGGAAGGAATGGCTACACCTTC
CASSSPPTGRNGYTF
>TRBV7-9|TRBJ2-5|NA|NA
TGTGCCAGCAGCCGCCGCCGGGAGACCCAGTACTTC
CASSRRRETQYF
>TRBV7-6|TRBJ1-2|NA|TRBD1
TGTGCCAGCAGCCTGGACAGGGCTGGGTATGGCTACACCTTC
CASSLDRAGYGYTF
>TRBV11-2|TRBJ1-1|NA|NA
TGTGCCAGCAGCTTAGATGGGGGGGCCGCTTTCTTT
CASSLDGGAAFF
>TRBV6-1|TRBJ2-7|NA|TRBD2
TGTGCCAGCAGTGGGGCTAGCGGGGGCAAATCCTACGAGCAGTACTTC
CASSGASGGKSYEQYF
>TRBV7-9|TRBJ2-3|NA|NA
TGTGCCAGCAGCCTAATACAGGGTAGTATTACAGATACGCAGTATTTT
CASSLIQGSITDTQYF
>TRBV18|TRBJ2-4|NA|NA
TGTGCCAGCTCACCACCGTCGGAGGACATTCAGTACTTC
CASSPPSEDIQYF
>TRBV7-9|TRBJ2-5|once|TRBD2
TGTGCCAGCAGCTTAGGACTAGCGGTTCAAGAGACCCAGTACTTC
CASSLGLAVQETQYF
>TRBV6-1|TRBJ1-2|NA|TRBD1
TGTGCCAGCAGCTCTAGGGGACAGGGGTTGTATGGCTACACCTTC
CASSSRGQGLYGYTF
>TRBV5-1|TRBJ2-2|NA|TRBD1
TGCGCCACCATGGGACAGGGGGTTTCCGGGGAGCTGTTTTTT
CATMGQGVSGELFF
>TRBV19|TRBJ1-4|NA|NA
TGTGCCAGTAGCATATTAGCAACAACTAATGAAAAACTGTTTTTT
CASSILATTNEKLFF
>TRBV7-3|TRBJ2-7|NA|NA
TGTGCCAGCAGCTTAGTCCCCGGGAACCCTATAAACGAGCAGTACTTC
CASSLVPGNPINEQYF
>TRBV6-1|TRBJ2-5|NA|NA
TGTGCCAGCAGTGAGGAGGCTCACTTTTCCCAGTACTTC
CASSEEAHFSQYF
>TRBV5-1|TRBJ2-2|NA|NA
TGCGCCAGCAGCTTGGCCGTCGGGACCGGGGAGCTGTTTTTT
CASSLAVGTGELFF
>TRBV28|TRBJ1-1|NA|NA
TGTGCCACCTACGTCGGGGAGATGAACACTGAAGCTTTCTTT
CATYVGEMNTEAFF
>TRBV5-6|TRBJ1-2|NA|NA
TGTGCCAGCAGTTCAGACGGGGTGACCACTGGCTACACCTTC
CASSSDGVTTGYTF
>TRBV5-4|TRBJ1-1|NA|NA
TGTGCCAGCAGCTCTCAGGTGGCGAACACTGAAGCTTTCTTT
CASSSQVANTEAFF
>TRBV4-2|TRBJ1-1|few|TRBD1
TGTGCCAGCAGCCCCCAGGGACAGGGAGGATTTGAAGCTTTCTTT
CASSPQGQGGFEAFF
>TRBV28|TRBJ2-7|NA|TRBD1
TGTGCCAGTTTATCGGGACAGACCTACGAGCAGTACTTC
CASLSGQTYEQYF
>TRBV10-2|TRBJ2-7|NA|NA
TGCGCCAGCGGACCGGGGGAGATCTACGAGCAGTACTTC
CASGPGEIYEQYF
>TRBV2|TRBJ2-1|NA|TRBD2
TGTGCCAGCAGAGAAGAACTAGCGGGGGGCTACAATGAGCAGTTCTTC
CASREELAGGYNEQFF
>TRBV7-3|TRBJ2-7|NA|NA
TGTGCCAGCAGCTTGAAAGGGAGCAACGAGCAGTACTTC
CASSLKGSNEQYF
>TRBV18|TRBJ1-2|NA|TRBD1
TGTGCCAGCTCACCGTCACTGGGACAGGGAGATTATGGCTACACCTTC
CASSPSLGQGDYGYTF
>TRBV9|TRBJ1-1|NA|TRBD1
TGTGCCAGCAGCAGTCAGGACAGGGAGAGCACTGAAGCTTTCTTT
CASSSQDRESTEAFF